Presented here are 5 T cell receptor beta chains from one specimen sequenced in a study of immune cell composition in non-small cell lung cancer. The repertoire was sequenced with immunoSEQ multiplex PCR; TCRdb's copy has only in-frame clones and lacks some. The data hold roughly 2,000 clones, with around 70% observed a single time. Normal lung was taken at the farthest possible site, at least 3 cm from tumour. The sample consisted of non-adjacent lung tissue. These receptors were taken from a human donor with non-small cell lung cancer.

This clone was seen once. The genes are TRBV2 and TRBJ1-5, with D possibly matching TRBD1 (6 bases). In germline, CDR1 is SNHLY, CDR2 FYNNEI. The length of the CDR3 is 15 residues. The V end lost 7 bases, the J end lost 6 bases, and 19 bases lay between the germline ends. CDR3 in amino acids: CASKKDRIGSQPQHF. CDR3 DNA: TGTGCCAGCAAAAAGGACAGAATTGGCAGTCAGCCCCAGCATTTT.

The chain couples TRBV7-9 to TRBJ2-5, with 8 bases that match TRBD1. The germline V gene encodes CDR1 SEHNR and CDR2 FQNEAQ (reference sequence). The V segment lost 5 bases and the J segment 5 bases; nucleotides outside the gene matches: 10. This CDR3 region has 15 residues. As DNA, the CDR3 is TGTGCCAGCAGCCCTGGACAGGGTCATGGGGAGACCCAGTACTTC. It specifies CASSPGQGHGETQYF.

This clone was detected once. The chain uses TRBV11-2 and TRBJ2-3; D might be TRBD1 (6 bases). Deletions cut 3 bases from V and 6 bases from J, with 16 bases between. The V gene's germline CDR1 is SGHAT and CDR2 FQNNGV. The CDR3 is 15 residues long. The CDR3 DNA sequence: TGTGCCAGCAGCTTCATACAGGGTCCTCGGGATACGCAGTATTTT. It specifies CASSFIQGPRDTQYF.

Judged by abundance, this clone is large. CDR3 nucleotides: TGTGCCAGCAGCCAAGATAGGCCAGGGGGAAACTATGGCTACACCTTC. It yields the protein CASSQDRPGGNYGYTF. The gene calls are TRBV4-2 and TRBJ1-2; 7 bases fit TRBD1. The germline gives CDR1 LGHNA, CDR2 YNFKEQ. The ends lost 0 bases at V and 2 bases at J; junction bases unmatched: 6. The CDR3 is 16 amino acids.

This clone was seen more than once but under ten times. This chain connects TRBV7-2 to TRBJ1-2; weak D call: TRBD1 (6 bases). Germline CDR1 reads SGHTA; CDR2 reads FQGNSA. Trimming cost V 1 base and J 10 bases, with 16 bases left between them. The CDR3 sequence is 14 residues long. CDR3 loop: CASSLGVQGRVYTF. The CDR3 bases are TGTGCCAGCAGCTTAGGAGTCCAGGGGAGGGTCTACACCTTC.